One and the same sample provided the 27 T cell receptor beta chains below, sequenced in a study of beta chain features in type 1 diabetes (dated by TCRdb to the late 2010s). Study-level results and caveats: Type 1 diabetes patients showed a moderate but significant shortening of TCRB CDR3 length in all four CD4+ subsets.

The receptor library was made with the immunoSEQ multiplex PCR assay. The entire amount of isolated RNA was reverse transcribed using the High Capacity cDNA Reverse Transcription Kit, so the sequenced TCRB transcripts were expressed ones. TCRdb took over this immuneACCESS table, retaining in-frame rearrangements with V and J assigned. Such tables are incomplete; in checked studies, under half of the missing clones stem from an unresolved V gene, and the remainder is unexplained. The sample data list 150,000 to 200,000 clones, and around 8.6% of these were observed just once. Over 0.5% of the sample is taken by the ten largest. No antigens are known for them. Input material: central memory CD4+ T cells from blood. The receptors derive from a woman in her late teens or twenties with type 1 diabetes.

The chain recombines TRBV5-4 with TRBJ2-7; TRBD1 aligns across 12 bases. Trimming removed 5 bases from V and 7 bases from J; junction bases left unmatched: 7. This CDR3 contains 14 residues. CDR1 and CDR2 from the germline V gene are SGHNT and YYREEE (reference sequence). CDR3: CASSKGQGAGEQYF. CDR3 in DNA: TGTGCCAGCAGTAAGGGACAGGGGGCAGGGGAGCAGTACTTC.

This clone was detected only a few times. The rearrangement uses TRBV6-6 and TRBJ2-1, with D perhaps TRBD2 (6 bases). The CDR3 contains 15 residues. Trimming took off 5 bases at V and 4 bases at J, with 15 bases between the two ends. The germline V gene has CDR1 MNHNY and CDR2 SVGAGI (reference sequence). The CDR3, as DNA: TGTGCCAGCAGTCCGATTCCCGGGGGTTACAATGAGCAGTTCTTC. This gives the protein CASSPIPGGYNEQFF.

J is TRBJ2-1 and V is TRBV11-2; 9 nucleotides align to TRBD2. This CDR3 is built from 16 residues. V trimming: 5 bases; J trimming: 9 bases; junction bases outside the gene matches: 14. Germline CDR1 SGHAT, CDR2 FQNNGV. The CDR3: CASSPVGGGVGGEQFF. CDR3 bases: TGTGCCAGCAGCCCCGTTGGCGGGGGGGTCGGGGGTGAGCAGTTCTTC.

This clone showed up just a few times. This sequence joins TRBV10-3 and TRBJ2-1; 7 bases match TRBD1. With 10 bases clipped from V and 8 bases from J, the junction kept 11 bases outside the gene matches. The CDR3 extends over 13 amino acids. The germline V gene has CDR1 ENHRY and CDR2 SYGVKD. The CDR3 sequence: CATRRQGGHEQFF. The CDR3 nucleotides read TGTGCCACCAGAAGACAGGGCGGACATGAGCAGTTCTTC.

This clone has ten or more counts. This chain uses TRBV7-2 with TRBJ2-2, with D perhaps TRBD1 (5 bases). The CDR3 has 12 residues. Per germline, CDR1 SGHTA and CDR2 FQGNSA. The germline V and J ends were trimmed by 6 bases and 7 bases, with 9 bases remaining between them. CDR3 coding DNA: TGTGCCAGCAGACAGGCTGGCGGGGAGCTGTTTTTT. Encoded protein: CASRQAGGELFF.

The J gene is TRBJ1-6, the V gene TRBV18; D might be TRBD1 (6 bases). The CDR3 is made up of 16 amino acids. Deletions cut 3 bases from V and 6 bases from J, with 15 bases between. Germline assignment: CDR1 KGHSH and CDR2 LQKENI. Written as DNA, the CDR3 is TGTGCCAGCTCACCCAATCAGGGGTCGGGTAATTCACCCCTCCACTTT. Protein sequence: CASSPNQGSGNSPLHF.

This chain links TRBV28 with TRBJ2-1, with 11 bases lining up with TRBD1. The V gene's germline CDR1 is MDHEN and CDR2 SYDVKM. The V segment lost 8 bases and the J segment 10 bases; nucleotides outside the gene matches: 7. The CDR3 contains 13 residues. The CDR3 DNA sequence: TGTGCCAGCCGCGGACAGGGGGCTCGGGAGCAGTTCTTC. This encodes CASRGQGAREQFF.

This chain uses TRBV9 with TRBJ1-2; D is unclear. The CDR3 runs 13 residues. The germline CDR1 and CDR2 sequences are SGDLS and YYNGEE. V was cut by 3 bases and J by 8 bases, with 14 bases left in between. Here the CDR3 DNA reads TGTGCCAGCAGCGGCCAGGCTCCCCAGGGCTACACCTTC. Translated: CASSGQAPQGYTF.

The chain employs TRBV5-1 and TRBJ1-1; TRBD1 might be the D (6 bases). The V gene's germline CDR1 is SGHRS and CDR2 YFSETQ. The CDR3 runs 13 residues. The ends were cut back, 4 bases at V and 4 bases at J, with 11 bases in the middle. CDR3 residues: CASSRGAGTEAFF. The CDR3 DNA sequence: TGCGCCAGCAGCCGGGGGGCTGGCACTGAAGCTTTCTTT.

This chain uses TRBV5-1 with TRBJ2-3; D is possibly TRBD1 (6 bases). CDR1 SGHRS and CDR2 YFSETQ come from the germline V gene. V lost 0 bases and J 1 base, leaving 12 bases between the germline ends. This CDR3 has 16 amino acids. The CDR3 spells CASSLAQGIGTDTQYF. CDR3 nucleotides: TGCGCCAGCAGCTTGGCACAGGGTATTGGCACAGATACGCAGTATTTT.

The rearrangement uses TRBV7-6 and TRBJ1-2; 8 positions agree with TRBD1. CDR1 SGHVS and CDR2 FNYEAQ come from the germline V gene. The CDR3 extends over 15 amino acids. V was clipped by 3 bases and J by 0 bases; unmatched bases: 3. CDR3 nucleotide sequence: TGTGCCAGCAGCTTCGGACAGGGTGCTAACTATGGCTACACCTTC. Translating gives CASSFGQGANYGYTF.

This clone has just a few counts. The gene calls are TRBV6-5 and TRBJ2-1; TRBD2 is a possible D gene (6 bases). This CDR3 is built from 15 residues. The ends were cut back, 5 bases at V and 10 bases at J, with 21 bases in the middle. The germline V gene encodes CDR1 MNHEY and CDR2 SVGAGI. The CDR3 sequence: CASSGALTSPGEQFF. DNA of the CDR3: TGTGCCAGCAGTGGGGCCCTGACTAGTCCCGGGGAGCAGTTCTTC.

The sample holds a few counts of this clone. As DNA, the CDR3 is TGTGCCAGCAGCTTAAACACAGGGAGTGCTGAAGCTTTCTTT. It codes for CASSLNTGSAEAFF. The chain carries TRBV7-2 and TRBJ1-1, with a weak D call TRBD1 (6 bases). Germline V lookup: CDR1 SGHTA, CDR2 FQGNSA. The CDR3 length is 14 residues. Trimming shortened V by 2 bases and J by 6 bases, and 13 bases separated the two germline ends. The entire variable domain, with the rest obtained from reference TRBV7-2 and TRBJ1-1, is as follows: GAGVSQSPSNKVTEKGKDVELRCDPISGHTALYWYRQSLGQGLEFLIYFQGNSAPDKSGLPSDRFSAERTGGSVSTLTIQRTQQEDSAVYLCASSLNTGSAEAFFGQGTRLTVV.

The chain employs TRBV7-8 and TRBJ1-5, with D perhaps TRBD1 (6 bases). V dropped 2 bases and J dropped 9 bases, with 11 bases sitting between them. Germline CDR1 is SGHVS and CDR2 is FQNEAQ. The CDR3 extends over 13 amino acids. The chain's CDR3 is CASSLYDRTPQHF. CDR3 DNA: TGTGCCAGCAGCTTATACGACAGGACGCCCCAGCATTTT.

Only a few counts were recorded for this clone. The chain uses TRBV15 and TRBJ1-2; 12 bases agree with TRBD1. Trimming at V came to 0 bases and at J to 6 bases, leaving 5 bases not matched to a gene. The CDR3 runs 16 residues. Germline V gives CDR1 LNHNV, CDR2 YYDKDF (reference sequence). The CDR3 region is CATSRDLGTGGDGYTF. Here the CDR3 DNA reads TGTGCCACCAGCAGAGATCTAGGGACAGGGGGCGATGGCTACACCTTC. The full variable domain, in which reference TRBV15 and TRBJ1-2 provide the parts outside the CDR3, is DAMVIQNPRYQVTQFGKPVTLSCSQTLNHNVMYWYQQKSSQAPKLLFHYYDKDFNNEADTPDNFQSRRPNTSFCFLDIRSPGLGDTAMYLCATSRDLGTGGDGYTFGSGTRLTVV.

V is TRBV28 and J is TRBJ2-5; D unclear. Germline CDR1 reads MDHEN; CDR2 reads SYDVKM. The CDR3 is 14 residues long. V lost 0 bases to trimming and J lost 1 base, with 6 bases between them. As DNA, the CDR3 is TGTGCCAGCAGTTTATGGGCAGGCCAAGAGACCCAGTACTTC. Its protein product is CASSLWAGQETQYF.

This clone was detected a few times. The V and J genes are TRBV11-2 and TRBJ2-3, with a tentative D call TRBD1 (5 bases). Germline assignment: CDR1 SGHAT and CDR2 FQNNGV. This CDR3 is built from 12 residues. The V end was cut by 6 bases, the J end by 6 bases, with 10 bases between. In DNA form, the CDR3 reads TGTGCCAGCAGAACAGGTGGTGATACGCAGTATTTT. The encoded protein is CASRTGGDTQYF.

V and J are TRBV4-2 and TRBJ1-6; weak D call: TRBD1 (5 bases). Trimming pared 4 bases from V and 8 bases from J, leaving 18 bases between. Germline V gene lookup returns CDR1 LGHNA and CDR2 YNFKEQ. The CDR3 has 16 amino acids. The CDR3 DNA reads TGTGCCAGCAGCCGGGCGAAGGGGATACCCGATTCACCCCTCCACTTT. This codes for CASSRAKGIPDSPLHF.

This clone has only a few counts. The chain joins TRBV10-3 to TRBJ2-3; 7 positions match TRBD1. J was trimmed by 5 bases and V by 2 bases; bases with no gene match: 7. The length of the CDR3 is 15 residues. CDR1 is ENHRY, CDR2 SYGVKD, per germline. In DNA form, the CDR3 reads TGTGCCATCAGTGAGCGACAGGGAGAGGGAGATACGCAGTATTTT. Protein product: CAISERQGEGDTQYF.

This clone was counted between two and nine times. The CDR3 loop reads CASSLAASGVVEQYF. In DNA form, the CDR3 reads TGTGCCAGCTCGCTGGCGGCTAGCGGGGTGGTCGAGCAGTACTTC. V is TRBV18 and J is TRBJ2-7; TRBD2 matches 9 bases. Unmatched junction bases numbered 12, after V lost 6 bases and J lost 6 bases. The germline V gene encodes CDR1 KGHSH and CDR2 LQKENI. The CDR3 runs to 15 residues.

The V call is TRBV5-6, the J call TRBJ2-3; D is ambiguous. V shed 4 bases and J shed 2 bases, with 5 bases lying between them. Looked up from germline, CDR1 is SGHDT and CDR2 is YYEEEE. This CDR3 has 12 residues. The CDR3: CASSLYTDTQYF. CDR3 nucleotides: TGTGCCAGCAGCCTATACACAGATACGCAGTATTTT.

The chain is built from TRBV30 and TRBJ2-7; weak D call: TRBD2 (7 bases). Germline V gives CDR1 GTSNPN, CDR2 SVGIG (reference sequence). The CDR3 extends over 14 amino acids. Trimming shortened V by 1 base and J by 6 bases, and 16 bases separated the two germline ends. The CDR3 loop reads CAWSAPGEGLEQYF. For the CDR3, the DNA is TGTGCCTGGAGTGCACCAGGGGAGGGTCTCGAGCAGTACTTC.

This clone showed up many times. The V call is TRBV29-1, the J call TRBJ1-1; D not certain. Germline CDR1 is SQVTM and CDR2 is ANQGSEA. V was pared by 5 bases and J by 5 bases, with 12 bases between. The CDR3 has 12 residues. CDR3 bases: TGCAGCGTTCTCGGGGATAGGACTGAAGCTTTCTTT. This codes for CSVLGDRTEAFF.

This clone was detected a few times. The chain combines TRBV7-2 with TRBJ2-1; D is possibly TRBD1 (5 bases). Germline assignment: CDR1 SGHTA and CDR2 FQGNSA. V lost 2 bases and J lost 5, with 10 bases in between. The CDR3 spans 14 residues. CDR3 nucleotide sequence: TGTGCCAGCAGCTTAACAGGCCCCCACAATGAGCAGTTCTTC. Translated, it gives CASSLTGPHNEQFF.

This clone has a handful of counts. The chain joins TRBV5-4 to TRBJ2-7; tentatively, D is TRBD2 (5 bases). V dropped 4 bases and J dropped 7 bases, with 12 bases sitting between them. The CDR3 contains 12 residues. CDR1 SGHNT and CDR2 YYREEE come from the germline V gene (reference sequence). The CDR3 region has the DNA TGTGCCAGCAGCCAAGTCGGGGAAGAGCAGTACTTC. The encoded protein is CASSQVGEEQYF.

The chain combines TRBV27 with TRBJ1-4; a weak D match, TRBD1 (6 bases). V was pared by 9 bases and J by 6 bases, with 14 bases between. The CDR3 is 13 residues long. Germline CDR1 and CDR2: MNHEY and SMNVEV (reference sequence). The CDR3 is CARDSKEDEKLFF. CDR3 coding DNA: TGTGCCAGGGACAGTAAGGAGGATGAAAAACTGTTTTTT. Full variable domain (outside the CDR3, taken from reference TRBV27 and TRBJ1-4): EAQVTQNPRYLITVTGKKLTVTCSQNMNHEYMSWYRQDPGLGLRQIYYSMNVEVTDKGDVPEGYKVSRKEKRNFPLILESPSPNQTSLYFCARDSKEDEKLFFGSGTQLSVL.

The rearrangement joins TRBV7-2 to TRBJ2-1, with 12 bases identical to TRBD2. V dropped 3 bases and J dropped 8; count of bases not matched to a gene: 11. Germline V gene data show CDR1 as SGHTA and CDR2 as FQGNSA. This CDR3 comprises 17 residues. This CDR3 is CASSLLRTSGAKDEQFF. DNA of the CDR3: TGTGCCAGCAGCTTGCTTCGGACTAGCGGGGCGAAGGATGAGCAGTTCTTC.